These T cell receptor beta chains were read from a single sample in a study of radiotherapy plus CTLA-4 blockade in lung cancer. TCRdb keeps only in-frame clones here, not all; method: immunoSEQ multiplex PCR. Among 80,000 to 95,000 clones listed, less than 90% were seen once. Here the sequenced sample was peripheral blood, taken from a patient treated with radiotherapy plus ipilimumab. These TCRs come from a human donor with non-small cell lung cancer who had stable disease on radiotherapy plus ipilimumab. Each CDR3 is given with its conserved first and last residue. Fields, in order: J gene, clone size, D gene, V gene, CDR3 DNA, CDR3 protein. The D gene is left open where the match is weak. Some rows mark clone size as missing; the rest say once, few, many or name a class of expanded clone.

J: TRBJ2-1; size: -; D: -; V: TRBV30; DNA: TGTGCCTGGAGTGAGTTGTTTATATTCAATGAGCAGTTCTTC; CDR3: CAWSELFIFNEQFF
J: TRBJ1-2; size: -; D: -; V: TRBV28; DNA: TGTGCCAGCACCAATCAGGGCCATGGCTACACCTTC; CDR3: CASTNQGHGYTF
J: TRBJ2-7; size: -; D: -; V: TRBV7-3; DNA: TGTGCCAGCAGCTTGGACAACTACGAGCAGTACTTC; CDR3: CASSLDNYEQYF
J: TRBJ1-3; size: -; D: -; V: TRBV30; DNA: TGTGCCTGGAGTGGAGGGGGGGGGACTGGAAACACCATATATTTT; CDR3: CAWSGGGGTGNTIYF
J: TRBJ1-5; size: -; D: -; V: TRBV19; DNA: TGTGCCAGTAGTATAGAGGCGAATCAGCCCCAGCATTTT; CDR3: CASSIEANQPQHF
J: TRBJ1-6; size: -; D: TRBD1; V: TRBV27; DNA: TGTGCCAGCAGACCCTCGGCAGGGGGTTATTCACCCCTCCACTTT; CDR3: CASRPSAGGYSPLHF
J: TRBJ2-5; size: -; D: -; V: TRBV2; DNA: TGTGCCAGCAGTGTCCCCTTGGAGACCCAGTACTTC; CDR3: CASSVPLETQYF
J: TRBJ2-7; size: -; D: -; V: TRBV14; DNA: TGTGCCAGCAGCCGGGCGGGTAGCTCCTACGAGCAGTACTTC; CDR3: CASSRAGSSYEQYF
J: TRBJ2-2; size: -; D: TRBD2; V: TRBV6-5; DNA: TGTGCCAGCTCTCCCTCGGGGGGGAACACCGGGGAGCTGTTTTTT; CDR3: CASSPSGGNTGELFF
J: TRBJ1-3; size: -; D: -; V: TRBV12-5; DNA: TGTGCTAGTGGTTTGCCCCCCCAGAAGCCGGGACACGCCGGAAACACCATATATTTT; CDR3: CASGLPPQKPGHAGNTIYF
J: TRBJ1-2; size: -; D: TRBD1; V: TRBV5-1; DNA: TGCGCCAGCAGCCAGGGACAGGGAGGGGGATATGGCTACACCTTC; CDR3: CASSQGQGGGYGYTF
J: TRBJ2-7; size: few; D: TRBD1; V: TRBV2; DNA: TGTGCCAGCAATATGGACAGGGTTTCCTACGAGCAGTACTTC; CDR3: CASNMDRVSYEQYF
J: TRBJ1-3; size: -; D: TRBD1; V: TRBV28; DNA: TGTGCCAGCAGCACCCCAGGGACAGCTGGAAACACCATATATTTT; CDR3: CASSTPGTAGNTIYF
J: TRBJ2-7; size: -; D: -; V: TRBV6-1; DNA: TGTGCCAGCAGTCAACTCTTGCGAGAGGGGTACTTC; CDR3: CASSQLLREGYF
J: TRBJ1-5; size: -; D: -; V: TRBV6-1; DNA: TGTGCCAGCAGCCGGCAAGGCAATCAGCCCCAGCATTTT; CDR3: CASSRQGNQPQHF
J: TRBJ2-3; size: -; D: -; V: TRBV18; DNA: TGTGCCAGCTCACCACCGATTTCGGATACGCAGTATTTT; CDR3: CASSPPISDTQYF
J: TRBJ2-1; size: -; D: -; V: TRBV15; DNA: TGTGCCACCAGCAGACGGGTCGTAGGGGCCCCACCGGGGGATGAGCAGTTCTTC; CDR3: CATSRRVVGAPPGDEQFF
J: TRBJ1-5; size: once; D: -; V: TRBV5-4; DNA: TGTGCCAGCAGCCCGGACAGTAGCAATCAGCCCCAGCATTTT; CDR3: CASSPDSSNQPQHF
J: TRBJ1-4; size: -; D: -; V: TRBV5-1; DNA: TGCGCCAGCAGCTTGGGAGGAAAGGGCGAAAAACTGTTTTTT; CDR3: CASSLGGKGEKLFF
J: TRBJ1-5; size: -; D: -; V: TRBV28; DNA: TGTGCCAGCAGTCTCGGGCAGGGAAAACAGCCCCAGCATTTT; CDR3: CASSLGQGKQPQHF
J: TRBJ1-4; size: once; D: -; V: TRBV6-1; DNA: TGTGCCAGCACGCCGGGCGGAAAACTGTTTTTT; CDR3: CASTPGGKLFF
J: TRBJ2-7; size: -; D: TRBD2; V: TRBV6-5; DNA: TGTGCCAGCAGTCCTCGGGGGGTCTCCTACGAGCAGTACTTC; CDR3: CASSPRGVSYEQYF
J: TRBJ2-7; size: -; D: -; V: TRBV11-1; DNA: TGTGCCAGCAGCTTAGGGGTGGCAGGCGAGCAGTACTTC; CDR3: CASSLGVAGEQYF
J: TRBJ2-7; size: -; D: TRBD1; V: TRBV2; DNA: TGTGCCAGCAGTGCCTCGAGACAGGGGGTGAACGAGCAGTACTTC; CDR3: CASSASRQGVNEQYF
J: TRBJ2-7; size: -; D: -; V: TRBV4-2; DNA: TGTGCCAGCAGCCCAAATGCTGGTAAAAGCTCCTACGAGCAGTACTTC; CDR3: CASSPNAGKSSYEQYF
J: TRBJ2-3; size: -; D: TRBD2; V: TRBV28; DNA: TGTGCCAGCAGTTTGACAGCGGGATTAGGATTTAGCACAGATACGCAGTATTTT; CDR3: CASSLTAGLGFSTDTQYF
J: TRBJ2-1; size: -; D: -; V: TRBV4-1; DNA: TGCGCCAGCAGCCAAGTCGGGACGACCTTCTACAATGAGCAGTTCTTC; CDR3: CASSQVGTTFYNEQFF
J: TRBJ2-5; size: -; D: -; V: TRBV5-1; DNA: TGCGCCAGCAGCTTTCAACCCGGGAGTTACCAAGAGACCCAGTACTTC; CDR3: CASSFQPGSYQETQYF
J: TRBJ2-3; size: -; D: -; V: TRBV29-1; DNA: TGCAGCGTCAAGGGCGAGCTCCACACAGATACGCAGTATTTT; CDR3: CSVKGELHTDTQYF
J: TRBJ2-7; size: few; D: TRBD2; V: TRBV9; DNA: TGTGCCAGCAGCGTAGTCCCGACTAGCGGGAGGGGCGAGCAGTACTTC; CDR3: CASSVVPTSGRGEQYF